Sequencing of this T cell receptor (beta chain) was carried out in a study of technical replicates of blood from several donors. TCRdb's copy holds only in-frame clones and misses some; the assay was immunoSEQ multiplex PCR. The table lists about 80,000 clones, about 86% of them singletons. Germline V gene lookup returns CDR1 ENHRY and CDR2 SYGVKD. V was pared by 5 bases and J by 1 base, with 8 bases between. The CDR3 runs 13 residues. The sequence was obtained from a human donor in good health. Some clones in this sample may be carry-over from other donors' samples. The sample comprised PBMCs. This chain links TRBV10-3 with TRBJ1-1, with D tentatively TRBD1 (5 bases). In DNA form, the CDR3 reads TGTGCCATCAGTTCTACAGGGAACACTGAAGCTTTCTTT. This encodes CAISSTGNTEAFF.